This T cell receptor (beta chain) was retrieved from a study of cytomegalovirus exposure and HLA in healthy donors. Comment on this clone: What it binds is not known.

General study findings and limits: Per published reports, the classifier diagnosed cytomegalovirus status with high specificity and sensitivity.

Sequenced by immunoSEQ multiplex PCR; TCRdb stores in-frame clones only, minus some. The sample gives approximately 260,000 clones, approximately 84% of which show up once; less than 1.5% is in the top ten. The CDR3 is made up of 14 amino acids. Trimming removed 6 bases at V and 7 bases at J, with 18 bases between. In germline, CDR1 is MGHDK, CDR2 SYGVNS. This chain joins TRBV25-1 and TRBJ1-2, with D possibly TRBD1 on 5 matching bases. Sequenced input: PBMCs. The sequence was obtained from a woman in her 30s in good health and CMV-seropositive. CDR3 amino acids: CASRSDTDAGGYTF. The CDR3 coding sequence is TGTGCCAGCAGATCGGACACCGATGCAGGTGGCTACACCTTC.